These 28 T cell receptor beta chains were sequenced from one sample in a study of T-cell reconstitution after alpha-beta-depleted transplantation in children. Library preparation (for TCRbeta) was performed with unique molecular identifiers. TCRdb passed the PCR reads through MiXCR, listing each CDR3 protein once. The sample yields fewer than 750,000 distinct CDR3 sequences, more than 20% seen once. Sequences were derived from PBMCs, mostly from graft donor cells, sampled 360 days after TCRalphabeta/CD19-depleted stem cell transplant. The receptor source for this set is a boy younger than two who had a stem cell transplant for acute myeloid leukemia, so the T cells may come from the graft donor.

This rearrangement joins TRBV29-1 to TRBJ1-1; a weak D match, TRBD1 (6 bases). Germline CDR1 and CDR2: SQVTM and ANQGSEA. The CDR3 spans 15 residues. V was pared by 7 bases and J by 0 bases, with 18 bases between. The CDR3 DNA reads TGCAGCGGGAATACAGGGCCCTCCATGAACACTGAAGCTTTCTTT. Amino acid sequence: CSGNTGPSMNTEAFF.

Ten or more counts support this clonotype. The chain combines TRBV19 with TRBJ2-5; 9 bases align to TRBD1. With 4 bases clipped from V and 1 base from J, the junction kept 10 bases outside the gene matches. Germline CDR1 reads LNHDA; CDR2 reads SQIVND (reference sequence). The CDR3 is 17 residues long. This CDR3 reads CASSTFRGQGIQETQYF. The CDR3 bases are TGTGCCAGTAGTACCTTCCGGGGACAGGGTATCCAAGAGACCCAGTACTTC.

The chain recombines TRBV19 with TRBJ2-3; D gene ambiguous. CDR3 size: 14 residues. CDR1 LNHDA and CDR2 SQIVND come from the germline V gene (reference sequence). The V end was cut by 4 bases, the J end by 2 bases, with 10 bases between. The CDR3 nucleotides read TGTGCCAGTAGTACGCGTTTCATCACAGATACGCAGTATTTT. Amino acid sequence: CASSTRFITDTQYF.

This clonotype was found many times. The genes are TRBV11-2 and TRBJ2-3; 7 nucleotides match TRBD2. Germline assignment: CDR1 SGHAT and CDR2 FQNNGV. The CDR3 runs 14 residues. The V segment lost 6 bases and the J segment 1 base; nucleotides outside the gene matches: 4. The DNA of the CDR3 is TGTGCCAGCAGTCTAACTAGCGGCACAGATACGCAGTATTTT. The encoded protein is CASSLTSGTDTQYF. Based on the CDR3 plus reference TRBV11-2 and TRBJ2-3, the full variable domain is EAGVAQSPRYKIIEKRQSVAFWCNPISGHATLYWYQQILGQGPKLLIQFQNNGVVDDSQLPKDRFSAERLKGVDSTLKIQPAKLEDSAVYLCASSLTSGTDTQYFGPGTRLTVL.

The count of this clonotype is one. This chain uses TRBV5-1 with TRBJ2-5; D might be TRBD1 or TRBD2, each matching 5 bases. This CDR3 is 15 amino acids long. Germline V gene data show CDR1 as SGHRS and CDR2 as YFSETQ. Trimming took off 0 bases at V and 4 bases at J, with 13 bases between the two ends. In DNA, the CDR3 is TGCGCCAGCAGCTTGGAGGGGACCGCCGGAGAGACCCAGTACTTC. Protein sequence: CASSLEGTAGETQYF.

The chain couples TRBV27 to TRBJ2-1, with 8 bases identical to TRBD1. Trimming at V came to 2 bases and at J to 7 bases, leaving 4 bases not matched to a gene. The germline V gene has CDR1 MNHEY and CDR2 SMNVEV (reference sequence). The CDR3 runs to 14 residues. The CDR3 sequence is CASSLQGARNEQFF. The CDR3 region has the DNA TGTGCCAGCAGTTTACAGGGGGCCCGGAATGAGCAGTTCTTC.

The V call is TRBV7-9, the J call TRBJ1-1; TRBD1 matches at 7 bases. In germline, CDR1 is SEHNR, CDR2 FQNEAQ (reference sequence). After removal of 5 bases from V and 8 bases from J, the junction contained 17 bases not matched to a gene. The CDR3 length is 16 residues. CDR3 in amino acids: CASSDRQGEHPDEAFF. The CDR3 nucleotides are TGTGCCAGCAGCGACCGACAGGGAGAGCATCCTGACGAAGCTTTCTTT.

This clonotype was counted a few times. V gene TRBV2 combines with J gene TRBJ2-3; a possible D gene is TRBD1 (5 bases). CDR3 size: 15 residues. Trimming left V 2 bases short and J 3 bases short, with 12 bases between. Germline V gene data show CDR1 as SNHLY and CDR2 as FYNNEI. The CDR3 spells CASSERQGGTDTQYF. CDR3 nucleotides: TGTGCCAGCAGTGAAAGGCAGGGTGGGACAGATACGCAGTATTTT.

This clonotype was counted a few times. The gene calls are TRBV7-6 and TRBJ2-1; D unresolved. The CDR3 extends over 20 amino acids. Germline V lookup: CDR1 SGHVS, CDR2 FNYEAQ. The V end lost 2 bases, the J end lost 1 base, and 24 bases lay between the germline ends. Here the CDR3 reads CASSLRVRPRNELSYNEQFF. CDR3 coding DNA: TGTGCCAGCAGCTTACGGGTCAGGCCGAGGAACGAGCTGTCCTACAATGAGCAGTTCTTC.

The table lists this clonotype with many counts. The V call is TRBV20-1, the J call TRBJ2-1; no clear D. Per germline, CDR1 DFQATT and CDR2 SNEGSKA (reference sequence). V was clipped by 6 bases and J by 0 bases, with 15 bases between them. The CDR3 has 15 amino acids. CDR3 nucleotides: TGCAGTGCGGGTGATCTCCTCGGCTCCTACAATGAGCAGTTCTTC. Translation: CSAGDLLGSYNEQFF.

The rearrangement joins TRBV6-2 or TRBV6-3 to TRBJ2-1; a possible D gene is TRBD2 (6 bases). CDR1 is MNHEY, CDR2 SVGEGT, per germline. With 7 bases removed from V and 5 bases from J, the gap between germline ends came to 33 bases. The CDR3 spans 20 residues. CDR3 sequence: CASKRTNAAKGAGGNNEQFF. The CDR3 DNA follows: TGTGCCAGCAAGCGGACCAATGCGGCAAAAGGGGCCGGGGGAAACAATGAGCAGTTCTTC.

This clonotype was seen only a few times. The V gene is TRBV6-4, the J gene TRBJ2-1; the D is unclear. Trimming shortened V by 6 bases and J by 5 bases, and 11 bases separated the two germline ends. Germline values: CDR1 MRHNA, CDR2 SNTAGT. The CDR3 extends over 13 amino acids. CDR3 sequence reads: CASRASANNEQFF. CDR3 DNA: TGTGCCAGCAGAGCCAGCGCCAACAATGAGCAGTTCTTC.

This chain joins TRBV28 and TRBJ2-7; D possibly matches TRBD1 or TRBD2 (5 bases each). V lost 6 bases to trimming and J lost 3 bases, with 18 bases between them. CDR3 size: 15 residues. The V gene's germline CDR1 is MDHEN and CDR2 SYDVKM. CDR3 nucleotide sequence: TGTGCCAGCAGCCACCGGGGACGGGGAATCTACGAGCAGTACGTC. Translating it yields CASSHRGRGIYEQYV.

This clonotype was recorded a few times. This chain connects TRBV20-1 to TRBJ2-2; TRBD2 agrees at 11 bases. V lost 1 base to trimming and J lost 4 bases; unmatched junction nucleotides: 14. The CDR3 totals 19 residues. Germline CDR1 DFQATT, CDR2 SNEGSKA (reference sequence). For the CDR3, the DNA is TGCAGTGCTAGAGCTTGGCAGGCTTCCGGGACTAGCGGCACCGGGGAGCTGTTTTTT. As protein: CSARAWQASGTSGTGELFF.

Ten or more counts support this clonotype. The chain uses TRBV20-1 and TRBJ2-3; D is perhaps TRBD2 (6 bases). The CDR3 has 15 amino acids. CDR1 and CDR2 (germline): DFQATT, SNEGSKA (reference sequence). The V end lost 3 bases, the J end lost 6 bases, and 19 bases lay between the germline ends. The CDR3 region has the DNA TGCAGTGCTAGTCACCGGGACTCGAGGTCGGATACGCAGTATTTT. Translation gives CSASHRDSRSDTQYF.

CDR3 nucleotides: TGTGCCAGCAGTTTGCCGGGACTTAGGACATACAATGAGCAGTTCTTC. Its translation is CASSLPGLRTYNEQFF. The chain couples TRBV12-3 or TRBV12-4 to TRBJ2-1, with TRBD2 as a possible D gene (6 bases). This CDR3 is built from 16 residues. Trimming left V 3 bases short and J 4 bases short, with 16 bases between.

This clonotype was observed at least ten times. The CDR3 nucleotides are TGCAGCGCTGAGCGGGGGGGCTTTGAGCAGTTCTTC. It specifies CSAERGGFEQFF. The V gene is TRBV29-1, the J gene TRBJ2-1; 10 bases fit TRBD2. Unmatched junction bases numbered 6, after V lost 7 bases and J lost 9 bases. The CDR3 spans 12 residues. CDR1 SQVTM and CDR2 ANQGSEA come from the germline V gene.

This clonotype was counted ten times or more. The chain has TRBV28 and TRBJ2-7; maybe TRBD1 (5 bases). The CDR3 loop spans 11 amino acids. With 6 bases removed from V and 7 bases from J, the gap between germline ends came to 10 bases. CDR1 and CDR2 (germline): MDHEN, SYDVKM. CDR3 nucleotides: TGTGCCAGCAGACAGCAGGGTGAGCAGTACGTC. It is translated as CASRQQGEQYV.

The rearrangement uses TRBV2 and TRBJ2-3, with 10 positions matching TRBD2. Trimming removed 0 bases from V and 3 bases from J; junction bases left unmatched: 6. The CDR3 totals 17 residues. Germline assignment: CDR1 SNHLY and CDR2 FYNNEI. The CDR3 here is CASSEALLAGVTDTQYF. CDR3 DNA sequence: TGTGCCAGCAGTGAAGCGCTTCTAGCGGGGGTGACAGATACGCAGTATTTT.

In its sample, this clonotype was seen many times. J is TRBJ1-6 and V is TRBV11-2, with 7 bases aligning to TRBD1. The CDR3 has 15 residues. Germline V gene sequence: CDR1 SGHAT, CDR2 FQNNGV. The junction had 12 bases not matched to a gene; V was cut back by 6 bases and J by 10 bases. CDR3 in amino acids: CASRGSTGIRSPLHF. The DNA for the CDR3 is TGTGCCAGCAGGGGATCGACAGGGATAAGGTCACCCCTCCACTTT.

The rearrangement uses TRBV28 and TRBJ2-1; 8 nucleotides match TRBD1. From germline, CDR1 is MDHEN and CDR2 SYDVKM. The CDR3 is 16 residues long. Unmatched junction bases numbered 9, after V lost 2 bases and J lost 6 bases. CDR3: CASSLTDRGNGNEQFF. The DNA for the CDR3 is TGTGCCAGCAGTTTAACCGACAGGGGAAATGGCAATGAGCAGTTCTTC. The variable domain in full, with the rest retrieved from reference TRBV28 and TRBJ2-1, is DVKVTQSSRYLVKRTGEKVFLECVQDMDHENMFWYRQDPGLGLRLIYFSYDVKMKEKGDIPEGYSVSREKKERFSLILESASTNQTSMYLCASSLTDRGNGNEQFFGPGTRLTVL.

The chain's CDR3 is CASCREDISCFEAFF. CDR3 DNA sequence: TGTGCCAGCTGTCGAGAGGATATCAGCTGCTTTGAAGCTTTCTTT. The chain couples TRBV9 to TRBJ1-1; D call uncertain. CDR1 and CDR2 (germline): SGDLS, YYNGEE. This CDR3 is built from 15 residues. V was shortened by 7 bases and J by 7 bases, with 23 bases between the two germline ends.

This clonotype was counted many times. This chain connects TRBV12-3 or TRBV12-4 to TRBJ2-1; D ambiguous. The CDR3 is made up of 11 amino acids. V dropped 5 bases and J dropped 12 bases, with 11 bases sitting between them. The DNA of the CDR3 is TGTGCCAGCAGTCCTCTCAAAGTGCAGTTCTTC. Its translation: CASSPLKVQFF.

This clonotype was counted once. The chain carries TRBV5-1 and TRBJ1-2; TRBD1 agrees at 9 bases. This CDR3 has 13 residues. V gave up 3 bases and J gave up 5 bases; unmatched junction bases: 2. CDR1 is SGHRS and CDR2 is YFSETQ in the germline V gene. CDR3 nucleotides: TGCGCCAGCAGCTGGACAGGGGAGTATGGCTACACCTTC. Translation gives CASSWTGEYGYTF.

This chain connects TRBV28 to TRBJ2-7; no firm D call. Trimming cost V 6 bases and J 2 bases, with 11 bases left between them. This CDR3 is 13 amino acids long. Germline loops: CDR1 MDHEN, CDR2 SYDVKM. For the CDR3, the DNA is TGTGCCAGCAGCTCCACTCCAACCTACGAGCAGTACGTC. Translated, it gives CASSSTPTYEQYV.

The CDR3 coding sequence is TGCAGTGCTAGAGGTCTAGACCAAGAGACCCAGTACTTC. Residues: CSARGLDQETQYF. The gene calls are TRBV20-1 and TRBJ2-5; no clear D gene. Germline CDR1 reads DFQATT; CDR2 reads SNEGSKA (reference sequence). This CDR3 has 13 amino acids. The V gene lost 1 base and the J gene lost 0 bases, with 6 bases spanning the gap.

The chain employs TRBV6-5 and TRBJ1-2; D remains ambiguous. V shed 6 bases and J shed 1 base, with 9 bases lying between them. The CDR3 is made up of 13 amino acids. The germline CDR1 and CDR2 sequences are MNHEY and SVGAGI. CDR3 nucleotides: TGTGCCAGCAGAGGGCTCGGTAACTATGGCTACACCTTC. Protein product: CASRGLGNYGYTF.

This clonotype was detected many times. The CDR3 is CASSLTGTGPYEQYF. In DNA form, the CDR3 reads TGTGCCAGCAGCTTAACCGGGACCGGACCCTACGAGCAGTACTTC. J is TRBJ2-7 and V is TRBV7-3; tentatively, D is TRBD1 or TRBD2 (5 bases each). The CDR3 length is 15 residues. Germline V gene data show CDR1 as SGHTA and CDR2 as FQGTGA. The V end was cut by 0 bases, the J end by 2 bases, with 11 bases between.